The sequence of this TCR beta chain was determined in a study of blood T cells in healthy people across ages. A second PCR of about 6 to 11 cycles used a sample-barcoded 5' primer and a J-beta primer mix. TCRdb reanalysed the 5' RACE reads using MiXCR and keeps one entry per CDR3 protein. The sample has 450,000 to 600,000 distinct CDR3 sequences, about a quarter seen once. This clonotype occurred a few times. The data also belong to a second study, concerning T cells of mothers and their children. That study reports: Whether pairs are related or unrelated, thymic selection shapes their TCR recombination output in much the same way.

The sequence derives from a boy between 2 and 10 years old in good health. The specimen was blood.

The CDR3 coding sequence is TGTGCCACCAGTATTGGACAGGGGGCCGGTGAGACCCAGTACTTC. This sequence encodes CATSIGQGAGETQYF. J is TRBJ2-5 and V is TRBV15, with 11 bases aligning to TRBD1. The CDR3 is made up of 15 amino acids. Per the germline V gene, CDR1 is LNHNV and CDR2 is YYDKDF (reference sequence). The ends lost 6 bases at V and 5 bases at J; junction bases unmatched: 8. The full variable domain, its missing parts supplied by reference TRBV15 and TRBJ2-5, is DAMVIQNPRYQVTQFGKPVTLSCSQTLNHNVMYWYQQKSSQAPKLLFHYYDKDFNNEADTPDNFQSRRPNTSFCFLDIRSPGLGDTAMYLCATSIGQGAGETQYFGPGTRLLVL.